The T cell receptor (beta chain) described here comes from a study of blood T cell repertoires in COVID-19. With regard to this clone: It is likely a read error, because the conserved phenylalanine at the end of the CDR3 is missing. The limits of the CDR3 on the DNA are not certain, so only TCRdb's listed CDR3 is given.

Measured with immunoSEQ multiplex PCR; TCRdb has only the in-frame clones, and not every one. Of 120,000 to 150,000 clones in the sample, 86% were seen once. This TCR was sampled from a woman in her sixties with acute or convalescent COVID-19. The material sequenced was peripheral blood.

This chain's CDR3 is CASSQDRSSNHLAI. V is TRBV3-1 (or the pseudogene TRBV3-2) and J is TRBJ2-3; the table calls TRBD2, which could not be checked here. The germline V gene encodes CDR1 LGHDT and CDR2 YNNKEL (reference sequence). Ends included, the CDR3 has 14 residues.